The present entry profiles one T cell receptor beta chain with its context. Its specific antigen is unknown. The input lacks base qualities; no much larger clone sits a single base away. The immunoSEQ Assay, a bias-controlled multiplex PCR, was used to amplify TCRbeta CDR3 regions from genomic DNA. The authors' pipeline ran thus. Within the assay, amplification of reference gene primers was used to estimate how many nucleated cells each sample contained. To quantify the absolute abundance of each unique TCRbeta CDR3 rearrangement, sequence reads were collapsed and filtered. For each sample, productive Simpson clonality was calculated by taking the square root of Simpson's diversity index across productive rearrangements. Held by TCRdb, this immuneACCESS table contains in-frame sequences only and omits some clones. Under half of the omission traces to an unresolved V gene where checked; the cause of the rest is unknown. Clone size and V and J calls were adopted from that table, with D and trimming inferred from the DNA. The table for this sample lists some 70,000 clones; roughly 72% of them were counted only once. The ten largest account for more than 12% of the sample.

This entry belongs to a study of blood T cell repertoires in COVID-19 (dated by TCRdb to 2020 to 2021). About the study as a whole: Samples covering the acute and convalescent phases of COVID-19 were provided by collaborators in the United States, Italy and Spain. Nearly every sample came with metadata listing a de-identified subject ID, COVID-19 status, age in years and sex. Subjects who had been exposed to COVID-19, were actively infected with it, or had recovered from it provided the deeply sampled blood TCRbeta repertoires that made up the dataset. The repertoires were released in a freely available public database intended as a resource for research on the immune response to SARS-CoV-2. Samples came from the ongoing ImmuneRACE study (first 160 participants) plus 1,254 subjects from 6 global collaborators. The prospective study material was composed of cDNA or gDNA derived from T cells, B-cell-depleted T cells, or PBMCs. Where available, HLA class I and class II types were taken from metadata supplied by the sample provider and were not determined by assay-based typing. Overall study results and their limits: The quantity of clinical and demographic metadata differed by source and by participant and was supplied without curation.

At one collaborating source in Seattle, patients were enrolled during active infection and were followed longitudinally through the course of disease. Each collaborating institution followed its own protocols to collect whole blood in K2EDTA tubes. For TCRbeta analysis, collaborators shipped samples as frozen whole blood, isolated PBMCs, or DNA extracted from either of those sample types. At the junction V is shortened by 5 bases and J by 5 bases; bases outside the gene matches: 8. Via the germline V gene, CDR1 is SGHAT and CDR2 FQNNGV. The CDR3 goes from the cysteine to the phenylalanine over 15 residues. The entry retains the CDR3 DNA only, 45 bases that are in frame from base 1.

The origin of this receptor is a man between 60 and 75 years old with COVID-19, enrolled during active disease. The sample was peripheral blood. The V and J genes are TRBV11-2 and TRBJ1-2; TRBD1 aligns with 10 central bases. The nucleotides read TGTGCCAGCAGCCTAACCCCGGGACAGGGGTATGGCTACACCTTC. This encodes CASSLTPGQGYGYTF.